Each of the 12 T cell receptor beta chains below was sequenced from the same sample in a study of T cells expressing NK-cell markers. For each CDR3 protein, TCRdb gives one entry from its re-call of the 5' RACE reads, without DNA. With about 550,000 distinct CDR3 sequences in the sample, the ten largest clones hold roughly 3.5%. The source material was blood T cells: a sorted CD56 or NKG2C T cell subset, CD4+ or CD8+ T cells, or bulk PBMC T cells (not recorded which). Receptors originate from a man aged 18 to 30 in good health.

V is TRBV7-8 and J is TRBJ1-6; lacking DNA, the TRBD1 call made by TCRdb goes unchecked. This CDR3 has 12 amino acids. Germline V gene lookup returns CDR1 SGHVS and CDR2 FQNEAQ. CDR3 sequence: CASSSQGATLHF.

The chain recombines TRBV18 with TRBJ1-5; the TCRdb D gene call, TRBD1, has no DNA to confirm it. This CDR3 comprises 13 residues. The germline CDR1 and CDR2 sequences are KGHSH and LQKENI. The CDR3 spells CATGTGGNQPQHF.

V usage is TRBV11-1 and J usage is TRBJ2-5; the TCRdb D gene call, TRBD2, has no DNA to confirm it. This CDR3 is built from 15 residues. Looked up from germline, CDR1 is SGHAT and CDR2 is FQDESV (reference sequence). CDR3 protein: CASTPSSGRGETQYF.

The chain uses TRBV20-1 and TRBJ2-3. The CDR3 consists of 16 residues. From germline, CDR1 is DFQATT and CDR2 SNEGSKA (reference sequence). The CDR3 region is CSASDWKSTQTDTQYF.

The CDR3 is CASSPQGKQETQYF. The V and J genes are TRBV7-2 and TRBJ2-5; there is no DNA to check the TCRdb D call of TRBD1. In germline, CDR1 is SGHTA, CDR2 FQGNSA. This CDR3 is 14 amino acids long. Full variable domain (outside the CDR3, taken from reference TRBV7-2 and TRBJ2-5): GAGVSQSPSNKVTEKGKDVELRCDPISGHTALYWYRQSLGQGLEFLIYFQGNSAPDKSGLPSDRFSAERTGGSVSTLTIQRTQQEDSAVYLCASSPQGKQETQYFGPGTRLLVL.

The chain links TRBV15 to TRBJ2-1; lacking DNA, the TRBD2 call made by TCRdb goes unchecked. The CDR3 length is 16 residues. The V gene's germline CDR1 is LNHNV and CDR2 YYDKDF (reference sequence). The CDR3 sequence: CATSRNPGLGYNEQFF.

The J gene is TRBJ1-2, the V gene TRBV7-9; TCRdb's D call of TRBD1 is untestable without DNA. From germline, CDR1 is SEHNR and CDR2 FQNEAQ (reference sequence). The CDR3 has 17 residues. The CDR3 here is CASSLARDRGQVYGYTF.

The chain couples TRBV12-3 or TRBV12-4 to TRBJ2-7. The CDR3 has 12 amino acids. The CDR3 protein is CASSLMVGEQYF.

The V call is TRBV7-9, the J call TRBJ2-1. The CDR3 totals 16 residues. Looked up from germline, CDR1 is SEHNR and CDR2 is FQNEAQ (reference sequence). The CDR3 loop reads CASSLVVGTSYNEQFF.

The gene calls are TRBV27 and TRBJ2-1; the D call of TRBD1 rests on TCRdb alone, since no DNA is present to check it. The CDR3 covers 13 residues. Germline V gene lookup returns CDR1 MNHEY and CDR2 SMNVEV (reference sequence). The CDR3 is CASSLRGTGGQFF.

The J gene is TRBJ2-1, the V gene TRBV5-1; TCRdb's assignment of TRBD2 cannot be checked, as there is no DNA. Germline V lookup: CDR1 SGHRS, CDR2 YFSETQ. The CDR3 has 15 residues. CDR3 in amino acids: CASTSSGGTHNEQFF.

The V gene is TRBV14, the J gene TRBJ2-2; the D gene TCRdb calls, TRBD2, cannot be checked with no DNA. The CDR3 covers 17 residues. Per the germline V gene, CDR1 is SGHDN and CDR2 is FVKESK. The CDR3 protein is CASSQDINGLLTGELFF.